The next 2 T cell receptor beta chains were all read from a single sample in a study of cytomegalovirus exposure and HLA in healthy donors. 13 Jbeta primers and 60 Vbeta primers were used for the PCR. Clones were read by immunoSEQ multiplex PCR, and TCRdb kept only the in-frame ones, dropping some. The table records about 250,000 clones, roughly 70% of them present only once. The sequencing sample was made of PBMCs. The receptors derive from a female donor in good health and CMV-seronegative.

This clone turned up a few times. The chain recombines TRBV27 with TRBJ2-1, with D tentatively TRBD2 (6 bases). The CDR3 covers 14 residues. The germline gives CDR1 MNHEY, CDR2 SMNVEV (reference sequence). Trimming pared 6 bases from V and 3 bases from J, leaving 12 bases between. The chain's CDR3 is CASRLGSIYNEQFF. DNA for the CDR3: TGTGCCAGCAGACTCGGGAGTATCTACAATGAGCAGTTCTTC.

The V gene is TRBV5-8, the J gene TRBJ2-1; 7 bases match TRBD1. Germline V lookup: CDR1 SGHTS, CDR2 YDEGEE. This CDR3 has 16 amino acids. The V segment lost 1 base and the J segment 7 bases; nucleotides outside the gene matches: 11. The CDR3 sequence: CASSLWSTGRLNEQFF. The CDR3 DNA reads TGTGCCAGCAGCTTGTGGTCGACAGGGCGACTGAATGAGCAGTTCTTC.